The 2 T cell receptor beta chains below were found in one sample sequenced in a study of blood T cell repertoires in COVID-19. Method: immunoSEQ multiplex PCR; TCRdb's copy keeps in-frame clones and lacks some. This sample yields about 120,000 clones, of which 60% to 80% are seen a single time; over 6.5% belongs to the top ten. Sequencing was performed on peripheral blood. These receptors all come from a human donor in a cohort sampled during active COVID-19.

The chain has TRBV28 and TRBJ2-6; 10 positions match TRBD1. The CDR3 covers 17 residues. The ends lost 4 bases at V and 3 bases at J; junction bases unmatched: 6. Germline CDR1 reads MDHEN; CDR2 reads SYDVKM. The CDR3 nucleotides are TGTGCCAGCAGTTCACGACAGGGGGCGCTTGGGGCCAACGTCCTGACTTTC. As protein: CASSSRQGALGANVLTF.

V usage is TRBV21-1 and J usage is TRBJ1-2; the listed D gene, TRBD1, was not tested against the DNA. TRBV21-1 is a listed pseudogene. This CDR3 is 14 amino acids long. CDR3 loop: CASSKVQGSYGYTF. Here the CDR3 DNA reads TGTGCCAGCAGCAAAGTCCAGGGCAGCTATGGCTACACCTTC.